Below, one T cell receptor beta chain is given with its context. Its antigen is unidentified. The sequenced target, TCR beta, came from blood CD8+ and CD4+ T cells. The multiple sclerosis controls comprised treatment-naive patients whose relapsing-remitting disease was stable or active. The record originates from a study of CD8 T cells in Susac syndrome. Random hexamers were used to reverse transcribe the RNA input (roughly 0.5 to 1 ug). In TCRdb, the immunoSEQ multiplex PCR reads were re-called with MiXCR into one record per CDR3 protein. The sample gives about 200,000 distinct CDR3 sequences, approximately 94% of which show up once; approximately 0.088% is in the top ten. The CDR3 totals 15 residues. V was clipped by 4 bases and J by 3 bases; unmatched bases: 8. Germline V gene lookup returns CDR1 SQVTM and CDR2 ANQGSEA. General observations from the study: The study's TCR sequencing and HLA analysis covered a relatively small number of individuals, and the study acknowledged this.

The chain links TRBV29-1 to TRBJ1-5; 8 nucleotides align to TRBD1. The receptor comes from a human donor with multiple sclerosis. Input material: CD4+ T cells from PBMCs. The DNA for the CDR3 is TGCAGCGTTGCATACGGGACAGGTCCCAATCAGCCCCAGCATTTT. It translates to CSVAYGTGPNQPQHF.